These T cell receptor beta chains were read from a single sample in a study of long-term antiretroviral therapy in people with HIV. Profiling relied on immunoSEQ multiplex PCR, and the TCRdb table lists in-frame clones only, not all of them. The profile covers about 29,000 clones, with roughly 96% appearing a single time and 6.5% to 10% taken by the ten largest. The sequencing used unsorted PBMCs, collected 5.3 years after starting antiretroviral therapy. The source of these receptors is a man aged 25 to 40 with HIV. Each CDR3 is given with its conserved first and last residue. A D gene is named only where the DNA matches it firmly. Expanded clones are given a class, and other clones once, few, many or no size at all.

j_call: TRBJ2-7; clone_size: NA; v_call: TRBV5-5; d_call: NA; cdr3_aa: CASSWGLGGGGEQYF; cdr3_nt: TGTGCCAGCAGCTGGGGATTGGGCGGGGGCGGCGAGCAGTACTTC
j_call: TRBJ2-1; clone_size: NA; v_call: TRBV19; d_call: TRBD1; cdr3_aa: CASGTGGYNEQFF; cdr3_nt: TGTGCCAGTGGAACAGGGGGGTACAATGAGCAGTTCTTC
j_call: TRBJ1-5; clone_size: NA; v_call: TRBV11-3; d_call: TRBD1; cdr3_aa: CASSLPFNQDRGGNNQPQHF; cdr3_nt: TGTGCCAGCAGCTTACCCTTCAACCAGGACAGGGGGGGGAACAATCAGCCCCAGCATTTT
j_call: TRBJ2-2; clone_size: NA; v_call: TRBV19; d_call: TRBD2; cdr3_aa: CASKKAGGYTGELFF; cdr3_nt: TGTGCCAGTAAGAAGGCGGGGGGGTACACCGGGGAGCTGTTTTTT
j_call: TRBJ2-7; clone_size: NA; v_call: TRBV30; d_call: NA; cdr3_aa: CAWSVGAGVLYEQYF; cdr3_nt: TGTGCCTGGAGTGTAGGGGCAGGGGTCCTCTACGAGCAGTACTTC
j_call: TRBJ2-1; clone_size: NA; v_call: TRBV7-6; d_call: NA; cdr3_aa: CASSQLVSYNEQFF; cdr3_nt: TGTGCCAGCAGCCAGCTTGTCTCCTACAATGAGCAGTTCTTC
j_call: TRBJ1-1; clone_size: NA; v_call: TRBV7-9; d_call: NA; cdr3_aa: CASNKVPQTEAFF; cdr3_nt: TGTGCCAGCAACAAAGTCCCCCAGACTGAAGCTTTCTTT
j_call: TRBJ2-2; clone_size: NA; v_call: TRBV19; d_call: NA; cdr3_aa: CASSPRGGGTGELFF; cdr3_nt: TGTGCCAGTAGCCCCAGGGGTGGGGGCACCGGGGAGCTGTTTTTT
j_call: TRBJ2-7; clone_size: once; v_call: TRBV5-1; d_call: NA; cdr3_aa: CASSFTGGGEQYF; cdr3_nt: TGCGCCAGCAGCTTCACAGGCGGAGGCGAGCAGTACTTC
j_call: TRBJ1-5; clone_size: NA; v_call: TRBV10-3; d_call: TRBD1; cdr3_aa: CAISEGGGLNQPQHF; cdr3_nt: TGTGCCATCAGTGAAGGGGGCGGCCTCAATCAGCCCCAGCATTTT
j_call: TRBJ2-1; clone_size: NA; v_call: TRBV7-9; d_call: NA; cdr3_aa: CASSAPPPAYGQNNEQFF; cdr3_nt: TGTGCCAGCAGCGCACCGCCCCCGGCTTACGGTCAAAACAATGAGCAGTTCTTC